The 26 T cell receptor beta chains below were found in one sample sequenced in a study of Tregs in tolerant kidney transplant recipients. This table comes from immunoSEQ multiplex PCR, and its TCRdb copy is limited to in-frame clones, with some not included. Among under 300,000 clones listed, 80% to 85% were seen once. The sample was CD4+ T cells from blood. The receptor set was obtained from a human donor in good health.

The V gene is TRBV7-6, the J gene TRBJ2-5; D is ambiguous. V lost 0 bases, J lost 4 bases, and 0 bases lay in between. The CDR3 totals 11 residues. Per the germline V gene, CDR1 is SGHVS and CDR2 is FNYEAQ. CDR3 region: CASSLAETQYF. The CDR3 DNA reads TGTGCCAGCAGCTTAGCAGAGACCCAGTACTTC.

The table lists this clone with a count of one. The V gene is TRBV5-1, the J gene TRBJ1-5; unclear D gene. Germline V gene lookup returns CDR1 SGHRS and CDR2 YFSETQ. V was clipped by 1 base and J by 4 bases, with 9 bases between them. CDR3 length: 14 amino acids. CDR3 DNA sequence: TGCGCCAGCAGCTTGAGTCCCCAGAATCAGCCCCAGCATTTT. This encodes CASSLSPQNQPQHF.

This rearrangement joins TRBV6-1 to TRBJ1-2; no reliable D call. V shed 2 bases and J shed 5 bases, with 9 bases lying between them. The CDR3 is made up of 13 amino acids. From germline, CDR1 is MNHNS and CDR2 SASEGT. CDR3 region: CASSENRPYGYTF. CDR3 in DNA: TGTGCCAGCAGTGAAAATCGCCCATATGGCTACACCTTC.

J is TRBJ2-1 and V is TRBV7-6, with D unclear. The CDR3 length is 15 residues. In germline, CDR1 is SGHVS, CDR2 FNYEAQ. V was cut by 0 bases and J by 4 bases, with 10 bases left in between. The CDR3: CASSLASVIYNEQFF. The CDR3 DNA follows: TGTGCCAGCAGCTTAGCAAGCGTCATATACAATGAGCAGTTCTTC.

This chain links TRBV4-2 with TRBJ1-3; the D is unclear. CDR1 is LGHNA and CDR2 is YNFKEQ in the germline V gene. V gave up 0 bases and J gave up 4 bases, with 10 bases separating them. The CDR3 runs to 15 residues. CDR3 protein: CASSQEIFKGNTIYF. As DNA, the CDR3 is TGTGCCAGCAGCCAAGAGATTTTTAAGGGAAACACCATATATTTT.

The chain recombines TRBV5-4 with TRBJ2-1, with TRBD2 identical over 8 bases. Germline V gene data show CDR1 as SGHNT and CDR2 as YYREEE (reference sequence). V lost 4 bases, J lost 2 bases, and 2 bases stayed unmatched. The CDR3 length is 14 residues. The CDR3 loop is CASSPAGAYNEQFF. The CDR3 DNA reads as TGTGCCAGCAGCCCAGCGGGAGCCTACAATGAGCAGTTCTTC.

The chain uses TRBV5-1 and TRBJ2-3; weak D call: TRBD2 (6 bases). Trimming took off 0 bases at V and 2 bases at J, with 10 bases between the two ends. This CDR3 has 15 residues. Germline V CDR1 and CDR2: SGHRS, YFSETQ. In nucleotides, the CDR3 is TGCGCCAGCAGCTTGGTGGCGGGACCCACAGATACGCAGTATTTT. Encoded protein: CASSLVAGPTDTQYF.

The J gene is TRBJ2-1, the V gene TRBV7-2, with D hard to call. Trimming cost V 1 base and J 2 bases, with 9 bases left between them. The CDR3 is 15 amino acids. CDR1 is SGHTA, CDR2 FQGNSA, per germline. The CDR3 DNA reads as TGTGCCAGCAGCTTAGGTAGTACCCCCTACAATGAGCAGTTCTTC. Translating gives CASSLGSTPYNEQFF.

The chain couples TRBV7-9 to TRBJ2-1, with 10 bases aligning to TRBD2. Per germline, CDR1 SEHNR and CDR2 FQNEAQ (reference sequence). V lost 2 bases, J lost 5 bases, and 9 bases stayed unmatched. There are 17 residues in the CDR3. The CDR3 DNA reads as TGTGCCAGCAGCTTAATTTCTAGCGGGAGCATAAACAATGAGCAGTTCTTC. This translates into CASSLISSGSINNEQFF.

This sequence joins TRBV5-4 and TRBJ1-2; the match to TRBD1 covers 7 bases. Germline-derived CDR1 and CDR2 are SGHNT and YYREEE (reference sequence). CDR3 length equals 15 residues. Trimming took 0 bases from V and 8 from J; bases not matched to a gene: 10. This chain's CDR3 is CASSLARGTGEGYTF. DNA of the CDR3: TGTGCCAGCAGCTTGGCGAGGGGAACAGGGGAAGGCTACACCTTC. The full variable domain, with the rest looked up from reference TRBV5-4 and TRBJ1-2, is ETGVTQSPTHLIKTRGQQVTLRCSSQSGHNTVSWYQQALGQGPQFIFQYYREEENGRGNFPPRFSGLQFPNYSSELNVNALELDDSALYLCASSLARGTGEGYTFGSGTRLTVV.

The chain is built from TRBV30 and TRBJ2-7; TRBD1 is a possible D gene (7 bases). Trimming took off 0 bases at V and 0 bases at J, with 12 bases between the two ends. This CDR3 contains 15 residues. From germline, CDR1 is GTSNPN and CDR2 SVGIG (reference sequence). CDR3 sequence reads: CAWSVPGGSSYEQYF. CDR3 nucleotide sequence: TGTGCCTGGAGTGTACCAGGGGGGAGCTCCTACGAGCAGTACTTC.

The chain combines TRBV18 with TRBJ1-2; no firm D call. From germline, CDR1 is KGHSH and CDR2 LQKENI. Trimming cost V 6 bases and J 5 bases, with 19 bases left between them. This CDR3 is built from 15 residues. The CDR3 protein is CASSPVAGREYGYTF. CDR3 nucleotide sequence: TGTGCCAGCTCCCCTGTTGCCGGGAGGGAGTATGGCTACACCTTC. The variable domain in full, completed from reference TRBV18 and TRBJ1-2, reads NAGVMQNPRHLVRRRGQEARLRCSPMKGHSHVYWYRQLPEEGLKFMVYLQKENIIDESGMPKERFSAEFPKEGPSILRIQQVVRGDSAAYFCASSPVAGREYGYTFGSGTRLTVV.

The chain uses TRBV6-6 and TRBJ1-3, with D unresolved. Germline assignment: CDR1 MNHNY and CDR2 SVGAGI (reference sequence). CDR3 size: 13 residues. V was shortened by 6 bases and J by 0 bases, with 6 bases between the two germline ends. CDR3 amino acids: CASRPGSGNTIYF. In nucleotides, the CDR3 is TGTGCCAGCAGGCCCGGCTCTGGAAACACCATATATTTT.

DNA for the CDR3: TGTGCCAGCACGGGACAGGGCCTATCATACACCTTC. Translating it yields CASTGQGLSYTF. The chain carries TRBV7-9 and TRBJ1-2; 9 bases are shared with TRBD1. Germline V lookup: CDR1 SEHNR, CDR2 FQNEAQ (reference sequence). This CDR3 spans 12 amino acids. The V segment lost 7 bases and the J segment 11 bases; nucleotides outside the gene matches: 8.

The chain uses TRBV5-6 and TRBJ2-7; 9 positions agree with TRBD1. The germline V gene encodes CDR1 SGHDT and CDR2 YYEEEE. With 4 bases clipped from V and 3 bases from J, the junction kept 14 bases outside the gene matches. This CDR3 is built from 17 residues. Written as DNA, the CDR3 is TGTGCCAGCAGCACGCCCCTAACGGGACAGGGAATCTACGAGCAGTACTTC. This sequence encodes CASSTPLTGQGIYEQYF.

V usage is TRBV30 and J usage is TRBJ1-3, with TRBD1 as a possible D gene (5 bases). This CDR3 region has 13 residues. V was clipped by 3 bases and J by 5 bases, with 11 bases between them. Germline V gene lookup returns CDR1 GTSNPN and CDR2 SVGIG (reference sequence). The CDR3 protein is CAWRASGRNTIYF. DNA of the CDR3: TGTGCCTGGAGAGCGTCAGGGAGAAACACCATATATTTT.

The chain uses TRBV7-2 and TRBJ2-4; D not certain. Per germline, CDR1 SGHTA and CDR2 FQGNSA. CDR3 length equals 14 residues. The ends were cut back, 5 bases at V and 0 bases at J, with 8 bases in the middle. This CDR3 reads CASSARLAKNIQYF. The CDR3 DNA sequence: TGTGCCAGCAGCGCCAGATTAGCCAAAAACATTCAGTACTTC.

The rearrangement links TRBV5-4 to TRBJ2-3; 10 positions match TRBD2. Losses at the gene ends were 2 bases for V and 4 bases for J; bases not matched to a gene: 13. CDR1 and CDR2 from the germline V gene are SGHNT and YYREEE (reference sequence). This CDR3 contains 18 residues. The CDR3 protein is CASSFAPSGSPQADTQYF. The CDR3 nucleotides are TGTGCCAGCAGCTTCGCTCCTAGCGGGAGTCCACAGGCAGATACGCAGTATTTT.

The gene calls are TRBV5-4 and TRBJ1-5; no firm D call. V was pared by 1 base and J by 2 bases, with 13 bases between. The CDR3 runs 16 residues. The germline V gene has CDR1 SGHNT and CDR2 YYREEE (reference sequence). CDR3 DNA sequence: TGTGCCAGCAGCTTGTGCCGGAGCACGGGCAATCAGCCCCAGCATTTT. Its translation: CASSLCRSTGNQPQHF.

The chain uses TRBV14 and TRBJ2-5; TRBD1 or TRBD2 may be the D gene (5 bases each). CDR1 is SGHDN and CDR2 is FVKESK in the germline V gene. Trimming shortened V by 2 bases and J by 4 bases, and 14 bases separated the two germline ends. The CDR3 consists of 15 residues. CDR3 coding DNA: TGTGCCAGCAGCCAAACCCGGGACCGCGGAGAGACCCAGTACTTC. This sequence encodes CASSQTRDRGETQYF.

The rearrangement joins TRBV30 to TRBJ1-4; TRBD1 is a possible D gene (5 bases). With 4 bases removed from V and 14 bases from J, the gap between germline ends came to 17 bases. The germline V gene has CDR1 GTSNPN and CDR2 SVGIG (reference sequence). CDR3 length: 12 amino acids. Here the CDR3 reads CAWNWGLGRLFF. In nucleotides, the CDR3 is TGTGCCTGGAATTGGGGACTAGGTAGGCTGTTTTTT.

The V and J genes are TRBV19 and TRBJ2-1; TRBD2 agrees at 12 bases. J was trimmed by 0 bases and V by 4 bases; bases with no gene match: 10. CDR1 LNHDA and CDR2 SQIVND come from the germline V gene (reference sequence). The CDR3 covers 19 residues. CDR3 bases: TGTGCCAGTAGTAAATATCTAGCGGGAGGGCCGAGCTCCTACAATGAGCAGTTCTTC. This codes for CASSKYLAGGPSSYNEQFF.

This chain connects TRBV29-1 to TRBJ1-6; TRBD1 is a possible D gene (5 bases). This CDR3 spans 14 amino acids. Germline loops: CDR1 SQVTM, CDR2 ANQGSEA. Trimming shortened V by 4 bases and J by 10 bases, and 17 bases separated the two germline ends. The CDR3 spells CSVVLGAVGSPLHF. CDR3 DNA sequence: TGCAGCGTTGTACTTGGGGCAGTTGGGTCACCCCTCCACTTT.

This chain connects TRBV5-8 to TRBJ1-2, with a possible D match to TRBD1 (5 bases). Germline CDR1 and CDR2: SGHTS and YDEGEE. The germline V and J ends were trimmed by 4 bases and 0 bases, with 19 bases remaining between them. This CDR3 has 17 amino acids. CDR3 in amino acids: CASSPLTVRTTNYGYTF. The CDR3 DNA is TGTGCCAGCAGCCCACTGACAGTCCGGACTACTAACTATGGCTACACCTTC. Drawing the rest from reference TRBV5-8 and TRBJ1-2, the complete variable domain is EAGVTQSPTHLIKTRGQQATLRCSPISGHTSVYWYQQALGLGLQFLLWYDEGEERNRGNFPPRFSGRQFPNYSSELNVNALELEDSALYLCASSPLTVRTTNYGYTFGSGTRLTVV.

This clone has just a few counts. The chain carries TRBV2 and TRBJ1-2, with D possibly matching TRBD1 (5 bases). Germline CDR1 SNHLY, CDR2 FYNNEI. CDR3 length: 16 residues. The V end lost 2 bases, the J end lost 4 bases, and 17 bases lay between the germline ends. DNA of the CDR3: TGTGCCAGCAGTGAAAAGGGTGGGGGTCCCGCCTATGGCTACACCTTC. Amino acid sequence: CASSEKGGGPAYGYTF.

The CDR3 DNA is TGTGCCAGCAGTGCCCGACAGGGGGAGACCCAGTACTTC. This codes for CASSARQGETQYF. This sequence joins TRBV2 and TRBJ2-5; 8 nucleotides agree with TRBD1. V trimming: 4 bases; J trimming: 5 bases; junction bases outside the gene matches: 3. Germline V gene lookup returns CDR1 SNHLY and CDR2 FYNNEI. This CDR3 comprises 13 residues.